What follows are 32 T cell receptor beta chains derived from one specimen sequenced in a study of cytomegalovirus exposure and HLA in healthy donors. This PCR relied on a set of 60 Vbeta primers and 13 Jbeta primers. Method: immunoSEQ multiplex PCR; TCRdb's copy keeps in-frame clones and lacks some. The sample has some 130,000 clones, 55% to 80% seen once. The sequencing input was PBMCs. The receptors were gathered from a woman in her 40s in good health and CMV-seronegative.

CDR3 DNA sequence: TGTGCCAGCTCTCACGGGGGACAGGGGATAGCTTTCTTT. Its translation is CASSHGGQGIAFF. V usage is TRBV18 and J usage is TRBJ1-1; 10 bases align to TRBD1. Germline assignment: CDR1 KGHSH and CDR2 LQKENI. J was trimmed by 10 bases and V by 6 bases; bases with no gene match: 8. This CDR3 comprises 13 residues.

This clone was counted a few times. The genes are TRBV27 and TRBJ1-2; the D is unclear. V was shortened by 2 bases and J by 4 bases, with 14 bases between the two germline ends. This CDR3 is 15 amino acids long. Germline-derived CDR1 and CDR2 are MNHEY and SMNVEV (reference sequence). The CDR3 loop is CASSLASSALYGYTF. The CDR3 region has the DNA TGTGCCAGCAGTTTAGCGTCCTCCGCTCTCTATGGCTACACCTTC.

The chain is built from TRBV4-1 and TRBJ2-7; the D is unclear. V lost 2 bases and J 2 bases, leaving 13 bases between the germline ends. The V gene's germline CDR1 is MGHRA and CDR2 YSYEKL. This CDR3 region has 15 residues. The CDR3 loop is CASSQSYGETYEQYF. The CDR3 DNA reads TGCGCCAGCAGCCAAAGTTACGGTGAAACCTACGAGCAGTACTTC.

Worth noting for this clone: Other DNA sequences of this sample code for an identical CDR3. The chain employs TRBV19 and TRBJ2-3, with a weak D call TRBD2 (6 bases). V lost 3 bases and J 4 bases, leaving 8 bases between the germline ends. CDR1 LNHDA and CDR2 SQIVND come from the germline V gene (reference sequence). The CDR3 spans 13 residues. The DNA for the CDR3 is TGTGCCAGTAGTATTGGGACTTCAGATACGCAGTATTTT. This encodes CASSIGTSDTQYF. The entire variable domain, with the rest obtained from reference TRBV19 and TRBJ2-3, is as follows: DGGITQSPKYLFRKEGQNVTLSCEQNLNHDAMYWYRQDPGQGLRLIYYSQIVNDFQKGDIAEGYSVSREKKESFPLTVTSAQKNPTAFYLCASSIGTSDTQYFGPGTRLTVL.

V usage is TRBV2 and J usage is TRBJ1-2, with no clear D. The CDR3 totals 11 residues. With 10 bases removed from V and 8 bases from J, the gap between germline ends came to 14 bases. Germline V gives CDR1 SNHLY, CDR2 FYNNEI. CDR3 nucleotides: TGTGCCACCTCGGCGGTGTGGGGCTACACCTTC. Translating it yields CATSAVWGYTF.

The CDR3 here is CASSQLPLAGAGGQYF. CDR3 bases: TGCGCCAGCAGCCAACTTCCGCTAGCGGGGGCCGGTGGGCAGTACTTC. The V call is TRBV4-1, the J call TRBJ2-7, with 10 bases fitting TRBD2. Germline values: CDR1 MGHRA, CDR2 YSYEKL. The CDR3 covers 16 residues. V dropped 2 bases and J dropped 9; count of bases not matched to a gene: 13.

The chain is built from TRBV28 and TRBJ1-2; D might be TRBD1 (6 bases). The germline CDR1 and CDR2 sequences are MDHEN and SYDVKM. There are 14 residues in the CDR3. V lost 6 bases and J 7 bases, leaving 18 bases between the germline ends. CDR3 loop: CASRGARAGGGYTF. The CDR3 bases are TGTGCCAGCAGGGGGGCCAGGGCAGGCGGTGGCTACACCTTC.

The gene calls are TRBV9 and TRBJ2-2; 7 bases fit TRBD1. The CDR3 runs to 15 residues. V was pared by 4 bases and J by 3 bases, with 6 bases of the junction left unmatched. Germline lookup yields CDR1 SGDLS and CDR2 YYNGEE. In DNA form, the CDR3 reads TGTGCCAGCAGCCCCGACAGGGCTGACACCGGGGAGCTGTTTTTT. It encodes CASSPDRADTGELFF. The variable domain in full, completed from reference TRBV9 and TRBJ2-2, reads DSGVTQTPKHLITATGQRVTLRCSPRSGDLSVYWYQQSLDQGLQFLIQYYNGEERAKGNILERFSAQQFPDLHSELNLSSLELGDSALYFCASSPDRADTGELFFGEGSRLTVL.

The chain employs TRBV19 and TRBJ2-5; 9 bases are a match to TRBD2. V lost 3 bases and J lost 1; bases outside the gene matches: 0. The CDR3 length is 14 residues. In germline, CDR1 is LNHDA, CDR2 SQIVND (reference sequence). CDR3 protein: CASSMTSGQETQYF. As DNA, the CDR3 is TGTGCCAGTAGTATGACTAGCGGCCAAGAGACCCAGTACTTC.

The CDR3 bases are TGTGCCAGCAGCTTAGGTGGGACAGGGGCTTACGGCTACACCTTC. It yields the protein CASSLGGTGAYGYTF. The chain has TRBV7-2 and TRBJ1-2, with 10 bases that match TRBD1. Germline V lookup: CDR1 SGHTA, CDR2 FQGNSA. The CDR3 runs 15 residues. J lost 8 bases, V lost 1 base, and 7 bases had no gene match.

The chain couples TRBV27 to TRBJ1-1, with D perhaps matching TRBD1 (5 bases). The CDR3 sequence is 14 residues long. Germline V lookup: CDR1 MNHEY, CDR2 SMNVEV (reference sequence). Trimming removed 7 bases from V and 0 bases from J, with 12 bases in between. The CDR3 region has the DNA TGTGCCAGCACCCCGACAGACATGAACACTGAAGCTTTCTTT. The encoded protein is CASTPTDMNTEAFF.

The CDR3 spells CAISAVMGSSGNTIYF. The CDR3 DNA is TGTGCCATCAGTGCCGTAATGGGGAGCTCTGGAAACACCATATATTTT. The rearrangement uses TRBV10-3 and TRBJ1-3; D remains unclear. V was cut by 4 bases and J by 0 bases, with 13 bases left in between. This CDR3 is 16 amino acids long. Germline V gives CDR1 ENHRY, CDR2 SYGVKD.

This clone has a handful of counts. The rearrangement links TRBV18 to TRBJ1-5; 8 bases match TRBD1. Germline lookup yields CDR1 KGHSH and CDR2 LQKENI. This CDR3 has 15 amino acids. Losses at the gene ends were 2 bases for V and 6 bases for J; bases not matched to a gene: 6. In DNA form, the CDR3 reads TGTGCCAGCTCACCAGCGGCCAGGGGGCTTCAGCCCCAGCATTTT. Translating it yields CASSPAARGLQPQHF.

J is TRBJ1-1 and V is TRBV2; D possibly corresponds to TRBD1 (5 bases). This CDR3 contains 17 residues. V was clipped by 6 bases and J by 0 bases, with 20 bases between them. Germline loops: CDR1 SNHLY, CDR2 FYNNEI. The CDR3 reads CASSVNARQSMNTEAFF. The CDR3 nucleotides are TGTGCCAGCAGCGTGAACGCAAGACAGTCAATGAACACTGAAGCTTTCTTT.

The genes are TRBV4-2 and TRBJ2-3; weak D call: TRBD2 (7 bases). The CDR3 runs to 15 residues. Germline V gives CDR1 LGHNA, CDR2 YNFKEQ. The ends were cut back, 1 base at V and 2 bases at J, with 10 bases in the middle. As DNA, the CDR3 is TGTGCCAGCAGCCAAGCGGCGGGGGCCACAGATACGCAGTATTTT. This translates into CASSQAAGATDTQYF.

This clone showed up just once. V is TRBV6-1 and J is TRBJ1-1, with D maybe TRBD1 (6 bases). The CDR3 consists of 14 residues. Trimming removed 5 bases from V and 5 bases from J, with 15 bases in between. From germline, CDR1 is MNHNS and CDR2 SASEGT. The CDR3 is CASSSGGAWTEAFF. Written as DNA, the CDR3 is TGTGCCAGCAGTAGTGGGGGGGCGTGGACTGAAGCTTTCTTT.

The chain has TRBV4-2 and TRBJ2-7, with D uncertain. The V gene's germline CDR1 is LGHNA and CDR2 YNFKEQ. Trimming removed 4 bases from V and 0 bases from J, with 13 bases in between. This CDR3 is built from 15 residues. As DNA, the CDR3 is TGTGCCAGCAGCCCTGAATTCGAGAGCTCCTACGAGCAGTACTTC. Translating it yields CASSPEFESSYEQYF.

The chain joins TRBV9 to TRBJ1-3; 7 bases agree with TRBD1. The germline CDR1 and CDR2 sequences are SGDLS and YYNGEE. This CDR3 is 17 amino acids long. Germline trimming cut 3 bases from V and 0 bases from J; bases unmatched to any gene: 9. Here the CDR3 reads CASSAPAGGYSGNTIYF. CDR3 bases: TGTGCCAGCAGCGCTCCCGCAGGGGGTTACTCTGGAAACACCATATATTTT.

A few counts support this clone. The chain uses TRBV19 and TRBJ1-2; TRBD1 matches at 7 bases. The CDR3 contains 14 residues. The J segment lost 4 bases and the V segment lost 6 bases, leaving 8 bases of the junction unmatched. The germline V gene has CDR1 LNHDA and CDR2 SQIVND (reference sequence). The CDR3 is CASRPRTGFYGYTF. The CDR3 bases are TGTGCCAGTAGACCCAGGACAGGATTCTATGGCTACACCTTC.

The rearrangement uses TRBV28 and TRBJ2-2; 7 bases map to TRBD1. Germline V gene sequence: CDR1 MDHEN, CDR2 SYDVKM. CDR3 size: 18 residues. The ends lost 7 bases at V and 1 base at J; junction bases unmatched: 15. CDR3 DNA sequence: TGTGCCAGCATCAATCTTTCCGGACAGGAAAGGAACACCGGGGAGCTGTTTTTT. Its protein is CASINLSGQERNTGELFF.

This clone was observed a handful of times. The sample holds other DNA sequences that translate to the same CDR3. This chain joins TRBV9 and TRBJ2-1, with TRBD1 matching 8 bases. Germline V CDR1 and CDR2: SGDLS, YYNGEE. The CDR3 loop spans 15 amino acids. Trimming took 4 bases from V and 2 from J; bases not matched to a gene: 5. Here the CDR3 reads CASSQSGGAYNEQFF. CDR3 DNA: TGTGCCAGCAGCCAATCAGGGGGCGCCTACAATGAGCAGTTCTTC. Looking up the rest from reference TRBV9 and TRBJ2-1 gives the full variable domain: DSGVTQTPKHLITATGQRVTLRCSPRSGDLSVYWYQQSLDQGLQFLIQYYNGEERAKGNILERFSAQQFPDLHSELNLSSLELGDSALYFCASSQSGGAYNEQFFGPGTRLTVL.

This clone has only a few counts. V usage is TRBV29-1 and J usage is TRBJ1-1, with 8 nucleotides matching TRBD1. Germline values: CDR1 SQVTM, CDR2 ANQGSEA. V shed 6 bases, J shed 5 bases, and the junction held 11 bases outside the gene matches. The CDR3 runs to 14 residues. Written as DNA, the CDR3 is TGCAGCGTGGCTTTACGGACAGGGTCAACTGAAGCTTTCTTT. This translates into CSVALRTGSTEAFF.

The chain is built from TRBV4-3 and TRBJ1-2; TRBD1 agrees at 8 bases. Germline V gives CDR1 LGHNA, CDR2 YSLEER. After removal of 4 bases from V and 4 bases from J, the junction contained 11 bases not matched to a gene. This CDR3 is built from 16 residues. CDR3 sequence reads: CASSPGNRGSFYGYTF. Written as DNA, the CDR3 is TGCGCCAGCAGCCCTGGCAACAGGGGGAGCTTCTATGGCTACACCTTC.

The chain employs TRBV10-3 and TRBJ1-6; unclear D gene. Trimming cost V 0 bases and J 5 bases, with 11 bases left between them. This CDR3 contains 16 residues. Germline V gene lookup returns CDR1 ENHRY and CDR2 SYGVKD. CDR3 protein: CAISESGPGNNSPLHF. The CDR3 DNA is TGTGCCATCAGTGAGTCGGGCCCCGGCAATAATTCACCCCTCCACTTT.

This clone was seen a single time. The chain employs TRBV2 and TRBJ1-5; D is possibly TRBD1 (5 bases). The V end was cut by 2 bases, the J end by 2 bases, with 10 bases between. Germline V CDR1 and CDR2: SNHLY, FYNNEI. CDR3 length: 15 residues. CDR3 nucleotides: TGTGCCAGCAGTGAATCGGCCAGGGGCAATCAGCCCCAGCATTTT. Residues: CASSESARGNQPQHF.

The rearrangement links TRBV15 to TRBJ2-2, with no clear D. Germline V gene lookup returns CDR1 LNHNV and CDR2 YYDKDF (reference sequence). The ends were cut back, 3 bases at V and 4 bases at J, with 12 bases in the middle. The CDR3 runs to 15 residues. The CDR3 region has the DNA TGTGCCACCAGCAGGGGTTCTGAGCGCACCGGGGAGCTGTTTTTT. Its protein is CATSRGSERTGELFF.

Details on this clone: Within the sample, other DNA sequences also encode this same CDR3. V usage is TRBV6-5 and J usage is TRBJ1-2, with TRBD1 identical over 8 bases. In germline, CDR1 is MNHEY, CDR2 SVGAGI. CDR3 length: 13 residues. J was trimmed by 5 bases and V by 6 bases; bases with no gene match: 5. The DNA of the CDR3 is TGTGCCAGCAGCCTTACAGGGGGATATGGCTACACCTTC. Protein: CASSLTGGYGYTF.

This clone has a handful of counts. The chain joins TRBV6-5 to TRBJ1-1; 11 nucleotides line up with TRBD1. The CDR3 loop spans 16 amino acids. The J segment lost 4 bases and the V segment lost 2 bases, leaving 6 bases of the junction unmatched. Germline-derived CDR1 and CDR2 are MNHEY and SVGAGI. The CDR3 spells CASSYGTGTGGTEAFF. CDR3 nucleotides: TGTGCCAGCAGTTACGGGACCGGGACAGGGGGCACTGAAGCTTTCTTT.

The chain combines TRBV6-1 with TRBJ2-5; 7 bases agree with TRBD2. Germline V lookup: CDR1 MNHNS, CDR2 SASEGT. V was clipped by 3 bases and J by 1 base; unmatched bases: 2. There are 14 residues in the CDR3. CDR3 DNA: TGTGCCAGCAGTGAGGGGGGGACCCAAGAGACCCAGTACTTC. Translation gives CASSEGGTQETQYF.

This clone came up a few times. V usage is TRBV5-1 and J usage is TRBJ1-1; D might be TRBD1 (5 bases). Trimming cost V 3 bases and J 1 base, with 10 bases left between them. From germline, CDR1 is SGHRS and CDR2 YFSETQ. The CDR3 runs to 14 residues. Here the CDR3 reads CASSWGGPNTEAFF. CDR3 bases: TGCGCCAGCAGCTGGGGCGGTCCGAACACTGAAGCTTTCTTT.

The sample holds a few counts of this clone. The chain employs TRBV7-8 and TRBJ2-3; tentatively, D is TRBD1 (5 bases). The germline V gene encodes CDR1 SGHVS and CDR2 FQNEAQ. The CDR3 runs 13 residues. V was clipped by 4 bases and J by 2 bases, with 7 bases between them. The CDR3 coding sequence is TGTGCCAGCAGCTCACAGGTCACAGATACGCAGTATTTT. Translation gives CASSSQVTDTQYF.

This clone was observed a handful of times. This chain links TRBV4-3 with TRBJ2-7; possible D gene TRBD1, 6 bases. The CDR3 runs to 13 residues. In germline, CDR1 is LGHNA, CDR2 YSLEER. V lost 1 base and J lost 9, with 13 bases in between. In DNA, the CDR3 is TGCGCCAGCAGCCAAGGCCAGGGGTTCGGGCAGTACTTC. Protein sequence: CASSQGQGFGQYF.